A selection of T cell receptor beta chains follows, all from one sample in a study of blood T cell repertoires in COVID-19. Data came from immunoSEQ multiplex PCR; TCRdb stores just in-frame clones and leaves some out. Seen here are fewer than 350,000 clones, 86% observed once, and the top ten hold around 13%. Sequenced: peripheral blood. These receptors were taken from a woman aged 70 to 79 with COVID-19, enrolled during active disease. CDR3s include the opening cysteine and the closing phenylalanine or tryptophan. D genes are given only for firm matches. Not every row has a clone size; where given, it reads once, few, many or a size class.

D gene	clone size	V gene	J gene	CDR3 DNA	CDR3 protein
-	-	TRBV27	TRBJ2-1	TGTGCCAGCAGCGACAGTAGCTCCTACAATGAGCAGTTCTTC	CASSDSSSYNEQFF
-	-	TRBV9	TRBJ2-1	TGTGCCAGCAGCGCTGACAATGAGCAGTTCTTC	CASSADNEQFF
TRBD2	few	TRBV19	TRBJ2-2	TGTGCCAGTAGGATGGCCCCAGCGGGGGGCAAAAACGGGGAGCTGTTTTTT	CASRMAPAGGKNGELFF
-	-	TRBV2	TRBJ1-5	TGTGCCAGCAGTGTCGGACAGCTGGGTCAGCCCCAGCATTTT	CASSVGQLGQPQHF
-	-	TRBV29-1	TRBJ2-5	TGCAGCGTTGGCCCTCAGGAGACCCAGTACTTC	CSVGPQETQYF
-	-	TRBV18	TRBJ1-3	TGTGCCAGCTCACCAAATTCGCAGGGTTCTGGAAACACCATATATTTT	CASSPNSQGSGNTIYF
TRBD2	-	TRBV19	TRBJ2-1	TGTGCCAGTCATAGCGGGCAGAGCTCCTACAATGAGCAGTTCTTC	CASHSGQSSYNEQFF
-	-	TRBV5-1	TRBJ2-7	TGCGCCAGCACCCCTGGGGGGACTTCTTCCTACGAGCAGTACTTC	CASTPGGTSSYEQYF
-	-	TRBV29-1	TRBJ1-1	TGCAGCGTCCCAGCTAAAGCACGGGGAACGATGAACACTGAAGCTTTCTTT	CSVPAKARGTMNTEAFF
TRBD2	-	TRBV29-1	TRBJ2-5	TGCAGCGTCACGCCGACTAGCGCTGGAGAGACCCAGTACTTC	CSVTPTSAGETQYF
-	-	TRBV10-3	TRBJ1-3	TGTGCCATCCTTGGACAGTCGTCGAGCTCTGGAAACACCATATATTTT	CAILGQSSSSGNTIYF
-	-	TRBV6-6	TRBJ1-6	TGTGCCAGCAGTCCTCCCGATGGGCACAATTCACCCCTCCACTTT	CASSPPDGHNSPLHF
TRBD1	-	TRBV2	TRBJ1-2	TGTGCCACGGGAGAGACAGGGCTTAACTATGGCTACACCTTC	CATGETGLNYGYTF
-	-	TRBV18	TRBJ2-1	TGTGCCAGCTCACCACCGGGACTTAGCTACAATGAGCAGTTCTTC	CASSPPGLSYNEQFF
TRBD1	-	TRBV24-1	TRBJ2-5	TGTGCCACCAGTGCTCAGGGGGTTCTGAGCGCCCAAGAGACCCAGTACTTC	CATSAQGVLSAQETQYF
TRBD2	few	TRBV4-3	TRBJ2-3	TGCGCCAGCAGCCAAGGACTAGCGGACACAGATACGCAGTATTTT	CASSQGLADTDTQYF
-	-	TRBV6-5	TRBJ2-7	TGTGCCAGCAGTTATTTAGGGGCGAGCGAGCAGTACTTC	CASSYLGASEQYF
-	-	TRBV3-1/TRBV3-2	TRBJ1-1	TGTGCCAGCAGCCAAGATGTTTACATGAACACTGAAGCTTTCTTT	CASSQDVYMNTEAFF
-	-	TRBV14	TRBJ2-7	TGTGCCAGCAGCCAAGTATCCGGCTACGAGCAGTACTTC	CASSQVSGYEQYF
-	-	TRBV19	TRBJ1-3	TGTGCCAGTAGCCCCGTGTTAAGGGGGATTGGAAACACCATATATTTT	CASSPVLRGIGNTIYF
-	-	TRBV5-4	TRBJ1-2	TGTGCCAGCAGCTTGGGGAGTCGAGGGGGAGATGGCTACACCTTC	CASSLGSRGGDGYTF
TRBD1	-	TRBV15	TRBJ1-5	TGTGCCACCAGCAGAGATCCCCGACCCGGACAGGGGGTTCAGCCCCAGCATTTT	CATSRDPRPGQGVQPQHF
-	-	TRBV5-1	TRBJ1-2	TGCGCCAGCAGCTTCTCAACAGATTTAGGCTATGGCTACACCTTC	CASSFSTDLGYGYTF
-	-	TRBV4-1	TRBJ2-7	TGCGCCAGCAGCCAAGATCCCGGGTTCTCCTACGAGCAGTACTTC	CASSQDPGFSYEQYF
TRBD1	-	TRBV30	TRBJ1-1	TGTGCCACTACAACAGGGGGCACTGAAGCTTTCTTT	CATTTGGTEAFF
TRBD2	-	TRBV30	TRBJ2-2	TGTGCCTGGAGTGGGACTAGTTCCGGGGAGCTGTTTTTT	CAWSGTSSGELFF
-	-	TRBV24-1	TRBJ2-3	TGTGCCACCAGTGATCCCGGGACACCTAGCACAGATACGCAGTATTTT	CATSDPGTPSTDTQYF
TRBD1	-	TRBV28	TRBJ1-5	TGTGCCAGTCAGACAGGGGGCCTTAGTCAGCCCCAGCATTTT	CASQTGGLSQPQHF
TRBD2	-	TRBV3-1/TRBV3-2	TRBJ2-5	TGTGCCAGCAGCCGGACTAGCGGGGGGCCGGGGGAGACCCAGTACTTC	CASSRTSGGPGETQYF
-	-	TRBV7-9	TRBJ2-1	TGTGCCAGCAGCTTACCCGCAGGGGTAGATGAGCAGTTCTTC	CASSLPAGVDEQFF
-	-	TRBV10-3	TRBJ2-5	TGTGCCATCAGTGATACAGGGAACCAAGAGACCCAGTACTTC	CAISDTGNQETQYF
TRBD1	-	TRBV5-1	TRBJ2-3	TGCGCCAGCGGGACAGGGGGGAACATGGGCACAGATACGCAGTATTTT	CASGTGGNMGTDTQYF
-	-	TRBV13	TRBJ1-2	TGTGCCAGCAGCTTAAGGGGGGGCTACACCTTC	CASSLRGGYTF
TRBD1	-	TRBV13	TRBJ2-7	TGTGCCAGCAGCACAATTCGGACAGGGCGAGCCTACGAGCAGTACTTC	CASSTIRTGRAYEQYF
TRBD2	-	TRBV18	TRBJ2-1	TGTGCCAGCTCACCGACTAGCGGGGACTACAATGAGCAGTTCTTC	CASSPTSGDYNEQFF
-	-	TRBV5-1	TRBJ2-1	TGCGCCAGCAGCGAGCCGGCGGGTGAGCAGTTCTTC	CASSEPAGEQFF
-	-	TRBV4-3	TRBJ1-2	TGCGCCAGCAGCCACACTCGGGACACGGTTTATGGCTACACCTTC	CASSHTRDTVYGYTF
-	-	TRBV29-1	TRBJ2-7	TGCAGCGTTGAAGAAAAGAGTGGCCAGGAGGTGTACTTC	CSVEEKSGQEVYF
TRBD1	-	TRBV4-2	TRBJ1-4	TGTGCCAGCAGCCCGGACAGGGAAAAACTGTTTTTT	CASSPDREKLFF
-	-	TRBV12-3/TRBV12-4	TRBJ2-5	TGTGCCAGCAGTTTAGCGCGGAGGGAGACCCAGTACTTC	CASSLARRETQYF
-	-	TRBV5-1	TRBJ2-5	TGCGCCAGCAGCTTGGGAGGGGGAGAGACCCAGTACTTC	CASSLGGGETQYF
-	-	TRBV9	TRBJ1-3	TGTGCCAGCAGCCCGGGACTCTCTGGAAACACCATATATTTT	CASSPGLSGNTIYF
-	-	TRBV18	TRBJ1-4	TGTGCCAGCTCACCGGGCAAGTGGGCAGTTTTCCAAAAACTGTTTTTT	CASSPGKWAVFQKLFF
TRBD1	-	TRBV5-6	TRBJ2-2	TGTGCCAGCAGCTGGAGGAGGACAGGGCGTCTTGGGGAGCTGTTTTTT	CASSWRRTGRLGELFF
-	-	TRBV20-1	TRBJ2-1	TGCAGTGCTAGTTCCGGGGGTTACAATGAGCAGTTCTTC	CSASSGGYNEQFF
TRBD1	-	TRBV9	TRBJ2-3	TGTGCCAGCAGCAGGGGACAGAACACAGATACGCAGTATTTT	CASSRGQNTDTQYF
TRBD1	-	TRBV27	TRBJ2-7	TGTGCCAGCAGTTCCGCCGGGACAGGGAACTACGAGCAGTACTTC	CASSSAGTGNYEQYF
TRBD2	-	TRBV19	TRBJ2-5	TGTGCCAGTAGGGATCGGGGGGGCCAAGGGGAGACCCAGTACTTC	CASRDRGGQGETQYF
TRBD1	-	TRBV25-1	TRBJ1-1	TGTGCCAGACAGGGGAGCCTTGAAGCTTTCTTT	CARQGSLEAFF
-	-	TRBV5-4	TRBJ1-1	TGTGCCAGCAGCTCTGGAGCACCCCCGACGACGGCTTTCTTT	CASSSGAPPTTAFF
-	-	TRBV6-5	TRBJ1-1	TGTGCCAGCAGTCCGACGGAGGGCACTGAAGCTTTCTTT	CASSPTEGTEAFF
-	-	TRBV7-8	TRBJ2-5	TGTGCCAGCAGCTTAGAAGAGGGACAAGAAGAGACCCAGTACTTC	CASSLEEGQEETQYF
TRBD2	once	TRBV5-1	TRBJ2-5	TGCGCCAGCAGCTTGACCCCTAGCGGTAGCCCTGAGACCCAGTACTTC	CASSLTPSGSPETQYF
TRBD1	once	TRBV6-2/TRBV6-3	TRBJ1-1	TGTGCCAGCAGACCTACAGGGGGGAGCACTGAAGCTTTCTTT	CASRPTGGSTEAFF